The clone carrying this TCR beta chain came up once. The antigen is not known. The data belong to a study of shared clonotypes between healthy human individuals. Study summary: The study enrolled a couple of women and a few men aged 18 to 49.

Study-wide points: What rarefaction showed was incomplete sorted-subset sequencing despite large depth. Non-shared clonotypes displayed generation probabilities falling below those of clonotypes present in all four donors.

Cells designated naive CD8 were CD45RO-negative and were positively selected for CCR7, with terminally differentiated effector memory CD45RA+ cells excluded. A deep-level run was used for the assay. Profiling relied on immunoSEQ multiplex PCR, and the TCRdb table lists in-frame clones only, not all of them. This table has about 820,000 clones, 92% appearing once. V gave up 2 bases and J gave up 3 bases, with 14 bases separating them. CDR1 is KGHSH and CDR2 is LQKENI in the germline V gene. CDR3 length: 15 amino acids. Sample: naive CD8+ T cells sorted from blood. The sequence was collected from a man aged 25-45 years in good health. The chain joins TRBV18 to TRBJ2-7, with D possibly being TRBD1 (5 bases). This CDR3 is CASSPGALNLYEQYF. For the CDR3, the DNA is TGTGCCAGCTCACCAGGGGCCTTAAATCTCTACGAGCAGTACTTC. Full variable domain (outside the CDR3, taken from reference TRBV18 and TRBJ2-7): NAGVMQNPRHLVRRRGQEARLRCSPMKGHSHVYWYRQLPEEGLKFMVYLQKENIIDESGMPKERFSAEFPKEGPSILRIQQVVRGDSAAYFCASSPGALNLYEQYFGPGTRLTVT.